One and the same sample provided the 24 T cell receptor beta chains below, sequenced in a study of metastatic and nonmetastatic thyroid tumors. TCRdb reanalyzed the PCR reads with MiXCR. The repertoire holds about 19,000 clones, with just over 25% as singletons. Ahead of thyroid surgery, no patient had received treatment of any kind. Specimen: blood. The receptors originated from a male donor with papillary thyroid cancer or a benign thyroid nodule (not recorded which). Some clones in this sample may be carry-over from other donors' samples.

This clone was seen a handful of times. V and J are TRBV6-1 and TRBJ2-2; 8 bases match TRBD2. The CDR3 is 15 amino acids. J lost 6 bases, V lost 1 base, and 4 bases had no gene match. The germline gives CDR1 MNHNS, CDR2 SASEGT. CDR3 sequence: CASSEDGRAAGELFF. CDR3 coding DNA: TGTGCCAGCAGTGAAGACGGGAGGGCCGCCGGGGAGCTGTTTTTT.

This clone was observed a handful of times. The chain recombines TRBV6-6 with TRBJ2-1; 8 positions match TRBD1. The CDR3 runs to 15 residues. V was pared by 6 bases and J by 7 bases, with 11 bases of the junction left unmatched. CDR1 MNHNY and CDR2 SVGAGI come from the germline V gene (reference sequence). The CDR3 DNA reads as TGTGCCAGCAGAATCGACAGGGGAGTGGGGAATGAGCAGTTCTTC. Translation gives CASRIDRGVGNEQFF.

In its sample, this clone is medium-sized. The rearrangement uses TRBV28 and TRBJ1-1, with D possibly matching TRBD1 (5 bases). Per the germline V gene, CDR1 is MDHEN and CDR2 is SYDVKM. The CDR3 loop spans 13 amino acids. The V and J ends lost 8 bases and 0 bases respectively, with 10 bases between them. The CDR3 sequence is CASRDPMNTEAFF. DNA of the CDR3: TGTGCCAGCCGGGACCCAATGAACACTGAAGCTTTCTTT.

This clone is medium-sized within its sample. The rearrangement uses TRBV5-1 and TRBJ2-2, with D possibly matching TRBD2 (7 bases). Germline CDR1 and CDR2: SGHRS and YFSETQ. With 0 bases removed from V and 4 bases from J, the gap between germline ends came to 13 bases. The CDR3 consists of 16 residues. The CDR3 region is CASSLAIAGATGELFF. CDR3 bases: TGCGCCAGCAGCTTGGCCATCGCGGGGGCCACCGGGGAGCTGTTTTTT.

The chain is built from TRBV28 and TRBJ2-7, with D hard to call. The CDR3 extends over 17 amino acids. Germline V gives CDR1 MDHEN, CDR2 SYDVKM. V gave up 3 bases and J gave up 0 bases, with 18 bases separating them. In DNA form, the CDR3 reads TGTGCCAGCAGTTTGCAGATCCGGTACATAGTCTCCTACGAGCAGTACTTC. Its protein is CASSLQIRYIVSYEQYF.

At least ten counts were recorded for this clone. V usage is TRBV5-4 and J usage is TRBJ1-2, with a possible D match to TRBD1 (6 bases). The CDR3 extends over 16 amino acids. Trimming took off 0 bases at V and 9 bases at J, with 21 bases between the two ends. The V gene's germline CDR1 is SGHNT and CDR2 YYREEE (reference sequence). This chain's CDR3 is CASSLGARQARNRYTF. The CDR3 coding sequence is TGTGCCAGCAGCTTGGGGGCTAGACAGGCCAGGAATCGCTACACCTTC.

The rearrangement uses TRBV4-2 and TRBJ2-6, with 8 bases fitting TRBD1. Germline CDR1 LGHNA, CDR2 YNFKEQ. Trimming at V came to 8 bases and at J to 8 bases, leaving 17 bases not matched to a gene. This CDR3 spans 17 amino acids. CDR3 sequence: CASPQGQATPWSNVLTF. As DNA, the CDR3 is TGTGCCAGCCCCCAGGGACAGGCGACCCCTTGGTCCAACGTCCTGACTTTC.

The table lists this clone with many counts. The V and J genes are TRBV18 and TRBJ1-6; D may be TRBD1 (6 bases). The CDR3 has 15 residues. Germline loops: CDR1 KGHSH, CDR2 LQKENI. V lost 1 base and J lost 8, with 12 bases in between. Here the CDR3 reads CASSPRRQVDSPLHF. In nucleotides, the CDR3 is TGTGCCAGCTCACCACGAAGACAGGTTGATTCACCCCTCCACTTT.

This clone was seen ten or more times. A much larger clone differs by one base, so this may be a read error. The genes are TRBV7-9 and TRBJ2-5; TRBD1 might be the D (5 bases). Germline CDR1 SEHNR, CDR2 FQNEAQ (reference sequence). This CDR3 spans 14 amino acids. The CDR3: CVSSFGDRKETQYF. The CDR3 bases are TGTGTCAGCAGCTTCGGTGACAGAAAAGAGACCCAGTACTTC.

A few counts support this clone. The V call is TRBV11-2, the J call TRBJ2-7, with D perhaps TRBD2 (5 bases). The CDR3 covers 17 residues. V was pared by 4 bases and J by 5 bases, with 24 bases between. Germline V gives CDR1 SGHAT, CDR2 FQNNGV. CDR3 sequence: CASSSSWGNPDGDEQYF. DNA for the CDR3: TGTGCCAGCAGCTCATCGTGGGGTAACCCGGACGGGGACGAGCAGTACTTC.

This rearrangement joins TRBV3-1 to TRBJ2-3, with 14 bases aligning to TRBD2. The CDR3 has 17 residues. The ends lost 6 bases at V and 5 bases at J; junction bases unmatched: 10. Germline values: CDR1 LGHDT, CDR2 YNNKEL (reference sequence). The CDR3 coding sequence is TGTGCCAGCAGTCCACCGCCGGGACTAGCGGGAGAAGATACGCAGTATTTT. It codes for CASSPPPGLAGEDTQYF.

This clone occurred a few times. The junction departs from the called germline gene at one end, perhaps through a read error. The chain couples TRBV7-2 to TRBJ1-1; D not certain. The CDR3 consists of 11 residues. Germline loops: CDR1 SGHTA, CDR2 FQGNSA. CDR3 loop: CAGSQAFEAFF. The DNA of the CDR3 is TGTGCCGGCAGCCAGGCATTTGAAGCTTTCTTT.

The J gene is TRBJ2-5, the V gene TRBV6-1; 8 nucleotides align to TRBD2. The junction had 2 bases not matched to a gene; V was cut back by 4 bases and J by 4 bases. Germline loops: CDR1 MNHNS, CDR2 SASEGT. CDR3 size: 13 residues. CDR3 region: CASSVLAGETQYF. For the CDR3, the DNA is TGTGCCAGCAGTGTTCTAGCGGGAGAGACCCAGTACTTC.

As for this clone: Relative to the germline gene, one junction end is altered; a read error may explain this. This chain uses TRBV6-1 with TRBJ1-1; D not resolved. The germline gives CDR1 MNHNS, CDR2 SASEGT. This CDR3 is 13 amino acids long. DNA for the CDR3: TGTGCCAGCAGGTCGACGGGAAACACTGAAGCTAGCTTT. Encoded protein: CASRSTGNTEASF.

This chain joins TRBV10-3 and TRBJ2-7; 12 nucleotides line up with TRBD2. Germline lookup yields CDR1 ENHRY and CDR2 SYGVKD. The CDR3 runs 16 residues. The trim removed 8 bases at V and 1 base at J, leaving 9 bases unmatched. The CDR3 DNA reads TGTGCCATCGGCCGACTAGCGGGAGCTGGGTCCTACGAGCAGTACTTC. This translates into CAIGRLAGAGSYEQYF.

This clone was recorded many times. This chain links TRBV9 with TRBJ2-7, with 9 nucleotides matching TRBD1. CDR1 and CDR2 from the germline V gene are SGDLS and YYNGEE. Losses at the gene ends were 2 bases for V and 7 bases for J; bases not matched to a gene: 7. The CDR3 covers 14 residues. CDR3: CASSVQDRGGEQYF. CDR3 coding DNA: TGTGCCAGCAGCGTCCAGGACAGGGGAGGGGAGCAGTACTTC. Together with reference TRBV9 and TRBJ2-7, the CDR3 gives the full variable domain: DSGVTQTPKHLITATGQRVTLRCSPRSGDLSVYWYQQSLDQGLQFLIQYYNGEERAKGNILERFSAQQFPDLHSELNLSSLELGDSALYFCASSVQDRGGEQYFGPGTRLTVT.

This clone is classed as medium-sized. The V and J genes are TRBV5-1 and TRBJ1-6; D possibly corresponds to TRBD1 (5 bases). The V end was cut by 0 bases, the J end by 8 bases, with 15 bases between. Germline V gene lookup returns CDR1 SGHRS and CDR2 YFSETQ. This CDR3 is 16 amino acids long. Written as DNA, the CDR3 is TGCGCCAGCAGCTTGGAATTCCCGGGGCTTGATTCACCCCTCCACTTT. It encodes CASSLEFPGLDSPLHF. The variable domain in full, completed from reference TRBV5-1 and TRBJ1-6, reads KAGVTQTPRYLIKTRGQQVTLSCSPISGHRSVSWYQQTPGQGLQFLFEYFSETQRNKGNFPGRFSGRQFSNSRSEMNVSTLELGDSALYLCASSLEFPGLDSPLHFGNGTRLTVT.

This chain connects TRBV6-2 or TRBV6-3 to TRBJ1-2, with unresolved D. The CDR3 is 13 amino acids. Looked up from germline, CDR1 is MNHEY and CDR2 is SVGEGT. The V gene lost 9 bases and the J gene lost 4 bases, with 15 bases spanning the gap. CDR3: CASTTRLVYGYTF. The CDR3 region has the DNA TGTGCCAGTACAACGCGGTTGGTCTATGGCTACACCTTC.

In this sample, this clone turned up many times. The CDR3 loop reads CASSLGRWGEQYF. The DNA of the CDR3 is TGTGCCAGCAGTTTGGGCCGATGGGGCGAGCAGTACTTC. The V gene is TRBV6-1, the J gene TRBJ2-7; D gene uncertain. The CDR3 is made up of 13 amino acids. Per the germline V gene, CDR1 is MNHNS and CDR2 is SASEGT. The germline V and J ends were trimmed by 5 bases and 6 bases, with 14 bases remaining between them.

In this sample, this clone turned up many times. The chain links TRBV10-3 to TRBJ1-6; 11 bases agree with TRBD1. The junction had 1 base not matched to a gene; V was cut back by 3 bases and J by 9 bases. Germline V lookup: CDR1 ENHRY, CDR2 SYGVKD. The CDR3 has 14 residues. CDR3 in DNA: TGTGCCATCAGTGAAGGGACAGGGGGTTCACCCCTCCACTTT. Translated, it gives CAISEGTGGSPLHF.

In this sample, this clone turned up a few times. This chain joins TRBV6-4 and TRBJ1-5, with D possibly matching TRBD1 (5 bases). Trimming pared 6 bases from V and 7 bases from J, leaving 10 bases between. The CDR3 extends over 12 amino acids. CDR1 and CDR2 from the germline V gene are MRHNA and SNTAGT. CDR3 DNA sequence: TGTGCCAGCAGCGTGGGGCCACAGCCCCAGCATTTT. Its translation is CASSVGPQPQHF.

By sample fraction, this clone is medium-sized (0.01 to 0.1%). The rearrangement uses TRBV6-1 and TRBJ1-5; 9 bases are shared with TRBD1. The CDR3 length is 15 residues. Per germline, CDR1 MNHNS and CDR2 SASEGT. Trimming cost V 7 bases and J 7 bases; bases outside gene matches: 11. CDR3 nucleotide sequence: TGTGCCAGCAATACCGGACAGGGGAGGGGACAGCCCCAGCATTTT. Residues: CASNTGQGRGQPQHF.

This CDR3 reads CASSYSTGHYSNQPQHF. The CDR3 bases are TGTGCCAGCAGTTACTCAACAGGGCACTACAGCAATCAGCCCCAGCATTTT. This chain uses TRBV6-2 or TRBV6-3 with TRBJ1-5; maybe TRBD1 (6 bases). CDR1 and CDR2 (germline): MNHEY, SVGEGT. V was trimmed by 0 bases and J by 1 base, leaving 13 bases between them. This CDR3 has 17 residues.

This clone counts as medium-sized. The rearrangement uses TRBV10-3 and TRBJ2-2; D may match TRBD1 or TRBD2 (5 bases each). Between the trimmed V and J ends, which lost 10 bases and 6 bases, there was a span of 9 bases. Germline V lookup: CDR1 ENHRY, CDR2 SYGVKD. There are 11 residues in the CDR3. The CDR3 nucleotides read TGTGCCACCCGGGACGCCGGGGAGCTGTTTTTT. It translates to CATRDAGELFF.